This T cell receptor beta chain originates from a study of T cell repertoires in cytomegalovirus infection (dated by TCRdb to between 2017 and 2020). For the study in its entirety: Recently identified HLA-C-restricted CMV epitopes, whose presentation resists viral immunomodulation, were targeted by peptide stimulations together with well-studied HLA-B-restricted epitopes. The HLA type of each donor mattered for the analysis, because public TCR beta signatures pointed to carriage of CMV infection along with the matching HLA type.

This clonotype appeared a few times. No cognate antigen has been identified for it. The input lacks base qualities; no much larger clone sits a single base away. The run used an Illumina HiSeq 1500. In-frame beta chains were kept once TCRdb had trimmed the public reads at Q25 with fastp and called clones with MiXCR. Records with the same CDR3 protein are collapsed into one entry carrying the most frequent genes and DNA. This sample gives approximately 220,000 distinct CDR3 sequences in total; around 40% of them show up just once. The leading ten clones occupy around 60% of the sample. Study-wide findings and limitations: The ex vivo response was dominated by HLA-C-restricted CMV-specific TCR beta clonotypes, which also provided the single most frequent clonotype in two of eight donors. Cumulative frequency of public TCR beta family members discriminated carriers of CMV infection plus the relevant HLA type in this cohort and an independent 352-donor cohort.

This specimen's treatment or condition label, interpreted: in vitro stimulation with specific CMV peptide epitopes to enrich CMV-specific T cells. This clonotype was sampled from a human donor in good health (CMV status not recorded). Some clones in this sample may be carry-over from other donors' samples. The source was CD8+ T cells from cultured PBMCs, collected from culture after CMV antigen stimulation.

The base sequence is TGTGCCAGCAGCATCGGGACAAGGAGGGACTATGGCTACACCTTC. Its translation is CASSIGTRRDYGYTF. The chain employs TRBV12-3 or TRBV12-4 and TRBJ1-2; possibly the D gene is TRBD1, per 6 matching bases. The trim is 6 bases for V and 3 bases for J, with a gap of 17 bases between the germline ends. The CDR3 runs 15 residues from the cysteine to the phenylalanine. Just CDR3 DNA is preserved here, 45 bases in frame from base 1.